Presented here are 31 T cell receptor beta chains from one specimen sequenced in a study of blood T cell repertoires in COVID-19. Profiled with immunoSEQ multiplex PCR; TCRdb holds only in-frame clones, not every one. The data hold around 240,000 clones, with around 83% observed a single time. The sequencing sample was made of peripheral blood. The receptors here all came from a woman aged 40 to 49 who had recovered from COVID-19.

The CDR3 DNA follows: TGTGCCAGCAGCTTCCTTGGACAGGGTGGGGGCGGCTACACCTTC. Its translation is CASSFLGQGGGGYTF. This sequence joins TRBV7-2 and TRBJ1-2, with 8 bases matching TRBD1. With 3 bases clipped from V and 8 bases from J, the junction kept 11 bases outside the gene matches. CDR1 and CDR2 (germline): SGHTA, FQGNSA. The CDR3 consists of 15 residues.

This clone has only a few counts. V is TRBV9 and J is TRBJ2-4; tentative D call: TRBD1 (6 bases). The CDR3 is made up of 14 amino acids. V lost 3 bases to trimming and J lost 6 bases, with 13 bases between them. Germline CDR1 SGDLS, CDR2 YYNGEE. CDR3 loop: CASSDRTDPNIQYF. The CDR3 coding sequence is TGTGCCAGCAGCGATCGGACAGACCCAAACATTCAGTACTTC.

The V call is TRBV28, the J call TRBJ1-5; 7 nucleotides match TRBD1. The CDR3 has 14 amino acids. With 6 bases clipped from V and 9 bases from J, the junction kept 11 bases outside the gene matches. Germline V gene sequence: CDR1 MDHEN, CDR2 SYDVKM. In nucleotides, the CDR3 is TGTGCCAGCAGGAAGGGACAGACACCGCGGCCCCAGCATTTT. It codes for CASRKGQTPRPQHF.

Here the CDR3 reads CASRPGLGGMNTEAFF. In DNA form, the CDR3 reads TGTGCCAGTAGGCCGGGACTAGGGGGCATGAACACTGAAGCTTTCTTT. The chain is built from TRBV19 and TRBJ1-1, with 7 bases fitting TRBD1. Looked up from germline, CDR1 is LNHDA and CDR2 is SQIVND (reference sequence). The CDR3 contains 16 residues. V lost 6 bases and J lost 0; bases outside the gene matches: 10.

In this sample, this clone turned up a few times. The V gene is TRBV15, the J gene TRBJ2-3; 8 nucleotides line up with TRBD1. The ends lost 8 bases at V and 7 bases at J; junction bases unmatched: 11. Germline lookup yields CDR1 LNHNV and CDR2 YYDKDF (reference sequence). The CDR3 sequence is 14 residues long. Here the CDR3 DNA reads TGTGCCACCGCACGGGACAGGCATTCCTATACGCAGTATTTT. Encoded protein: CATARDRHSYTQYF.

V and J are TRBV5-1 and TRBJ2-4, with 10 bases that match TRBD2. CDR1 SGHRS and CDR2 YFSETQ come from the germline V gene. V dropped 5 bases and J dropped 1; count of bases not matched to a gene: 15. The length of the CDR3 is 19 residues. CDR3 loop: CASRPDYSGGADAKNIQYF. The CDR3 DNA reads as TGCGCCAGCAGGCCCGATTACAGCGGGGGGGCCGATGCCAAAAACATTCAGTACTTC.

The gene calls are TRBV6-8 and TRBJ1-2; D may be TRBD1 (6 bases). Germline loops: CDR1 MNHGY, CDR2 SAAAGT. Trimming shortened V by 7 bases and J by 0 bases, and 18 bases separated the two germline ends. The CDR3 totals 16 residues. The CDR3 coding sequence is TGTGCCAGCAATTCCCCAGGACAGCGAGCTAACTATGGCTACACCTTC. It yields the protein CASNSPGQRANYGYTF.

The chain recombines TRBV9 with TRBJ1-3; D remains unclear. CDR3 length equals 14 residues. Trimming shortened V by 0 bases and J by 7 bases, and 11 bases separated the two germline ends. Germline CDR1 is SGDLS and CDR2 is YYNGEE. The CDR3 region is CASSVDSTRNTIYF. The CDR3 DNA follows: TGTGCCAGCAGCGTAGATAGCACAAGGAACACCATATATTTT.

Only a few counts were recorded for this clone. This chain links TRBV9 with TRBJ1-1; 10 bases map to TRBD1. J was trimmed by 4 bases and V by 4 bases; bases with no gene match: 4. Looked up from germline, CDR1 is SGDLS and CDR2 is YYNGEE. This CDR3 has 14 amino acids. The CDR3 bases are TGTGCCAGCAGCCTCGGGACAGGGGTCACTGAAGCTTTCTTT. Translated: CASSLGTGVTEAFF.

The chain links TRBV6-4 to TRBJ2-3; TRBD2 matches at 10 bases. There are 15 residues in the CDR3. Trimming removed 3 bases from V and 2 bases from J; junction bases left unmatched: 2. The germline gives CDR1 MRHNA, CDR2 SNTAGT. The CDR3 sequence: CASSELAGDTDTQYF. CDR3 nucleotides: TGTGCCAGCAGTGAGCTAGCGGGGGACACAGATACGCAGTATTTT.

The V gene is TRBV3-1 (or the pseudogene TRBV3-2), the J gene TRBJ2-7; 9 nucleotides align to TRBD2. Germline CDR1 is LGHDT and CDR2 is YNNKEL (reference sequence). Trimming removed 6 bases from V and 6 bases from J; junction bases left unmatched: 9. The CDR3 length is 14 residues. The DNA of the CDR3 is TGTGCCAGCAGTCTAGCGGGGTTCTCTCTCGAGCAGTACTTC. It encodes CASSLAGFSLEQYF.

The J gene is TRBJ2-7, the V gene TRBV5-1, with a tentative D call TRBD1 (5 bases). The ends were cut back, 5 bases at V and 3 bases at J, with 9 bases in the middle. Germline V lookup: CDR1 SGHRS, CDR2 YFSETQ. This CDR3 region has 12 residues. The CDR3 spells CASRDTGYEQYF. The DNA of the CDR3 is TGCGCCAGCAGGGATACAGGCTACGAGCAGTACTTC.

The chain recombines TRBV29-1 with TRBJ2-5, with a possible D match to TRBD2 (6 bases). Germline loops: CDR1 SQVTM, CDR2 ANQGSEA. This CDR3 has 14 residues. Trimming removed 1 base from V and 1 base from J, with 10 bases in between. The CDR3 spells CSVEARDLQETQYF. CDR3 sequence (DNA): TGCAGCGTTGAAGCGCGGGATCTCCAAGAGACCCAGTACTTC. The full variable domain, completed using reference TRBV29-1 and TRBJ2-5, is SAVISQKPSRDICQRGTSLTIQCQVDSQVTMMFWYRQQPGQSLTLIATANQGSEATYESGFVIDKFPISRPNLTFSTLTVSNMSPEDSSIYLCSVEARDLQETQYFGPGTRLLVL.

The CDR3 nucleotides read TGCAGCGTTGATAAAGGGACAACCTATGGCTACACCTTC. It yields the protein CSVDKGTTYGYTF. The J gene is TRBJ1-2, the V gene TRBV29-1, with D possibly matching TRBD1 (6 bases). Trimming stripped 3 bases from V and 4 bases from J, with 12 bases between. The CDR3 sequence is 13 residues long. CDR1 and CDR2 from the germline V gene are SQVTM and ANQGSEA.

J is TRBJ2-3 and V is TRBV10-3; D not resolved. V lost 0 bases and J lost 4, with 8 bases in between. The CDR3 sequence is 14 residues long. Germline values: CDR1 ENHRY, CDR2 SYGVKD. CDR3 residues: CAISESNLADTQYF. CDR3 coding DNA: TGTGCCATCAGTGAGTCGAATCTAGCAGATACGCAGTATTTT.

The V call is TRBV5-1, the J call TRBJ2-5; 11 bases are a match to TRBD2. The V gene's germline CDR1 is SGHRS and CDR2 YFSETQ. V was pared by 9 bases and J by 1 base, with 8 bases of the junction left unmatched. The CDR3 spans 15 residues. The CDR3 reads CATTIGLAGQETQYF. As DNA, the CDR3 is TGCGCCACTACCATCGGACTAGCGGGCCAAGAGACCCAGTACTTC.

V gene TRBV6-6 combines with J gene TRBJ1-6; no definite D call. Trimming shortened V by 2 bases and J by 4 bases, and 6 bases separated the two germline ends. CDR1 MNHNY and CDR2 SVGAGI come from the germline V gene (reference sequence). The CDR3 runs to 14 residues. The CDR3 nucleotides read TGTGCCAGCAGTTACGCCCAGTATAATTCACCCCTCCACTTT. Its translation: CASSYAQYNSPLHF.

The chain recombines TRBV29-1 with TRBJ1-1; D not certain. The CDR3 is made up of 11 amino acids. The V gene lost 3 bases and the J gene lost 7 bases, with 9 bases spanning the gap. CDR1 is SQVTM and CDR2 is ANQGSEA in the germline V gene. The chain's CDR3 is CSVDWSGEAFF. Written as DNA, the CDR3 is TGCAGCGTTGACTGGTCAGGTGAAGCTTTCTTT.

The chain combines TRBV5-6 with TRBJ1-2; 7 bases line up with TRBD1. Per germline, CDR1 SGHDT and CDR2 YYEEEE. Germline trimming cut 4 bases from V and 3 bases from J; bases unmatched to any gene: 9. The CDR3 extends over 15 amino acids. CDR3 loop: CASSPLTGWDYGYTF. The CDR3 DNA is TGTGCCAGCAGCCCGTTGACAGGGTGGGACTATGGCTACACCTTC.

This chain links TRBV19 with TRBJ2-2, with TRBD1 matching 11 bases. The CDR3 has 17 residues. Germline V gives CDR1 LNHDA, CDR2 SQIVND (reference sequence). J lost 4 bases, V lost 11 bases, and 15 bases had no gene match. Written as DNA, the CDR3 is TGTGCCGGAGAATCGACGGGACAGGGGGTTTTCACCGGGGAGCTGTTTTTT. As protein: CAGESTGQGVFTGELFF.

The DNA for the CDR3 is TGTGCCAGCAGAATAGCCGGGACAGGGGCCTACGAGCAGTACTTC. Translated, it gives CASRIAGTGAYEQYF. The V call is TRBV11-3, the J call TRBJ2-7; 10 bases match TRBD1. The CDR3 runs 15 residues. From germline, CDR1 is SGHNT and CDR2 YENEEA. Trimming cost V 6 bases and J 2 bases; bases outside gene matches: 7.

V gene TRBV27 combines with J gene TRBJ1-5; possibly TRBD1 for D (6 bases). CDR3 length: 17 residues. The V and J ends lost 3 bases and 4 bases respectively, with 19 bases between them. Looked up from germline, CDR1 is MNHEY and CDR2 is SMNVEV (reference sequence). The CDR3 nucleotides read TGTGCCAGCAGTTTGGGTGCGGGGGGGCTAATAAATCAGCCCCAGCATTTT. Its translation: CASSLGAGGLINQPQHF.

The chain combines TRBV6-6 with TRBJ1-2; D is possibly TRBD1 (6 bases). Trimming removed 5 bases at V and 10 bases at J, with 14 bases between. This CDR3 comprises 12 residues. Germline V CDR1 and CDR2: MNHNY, SVGAGI (reference sequence). CDR3 nucleotide sequence: TGTGCCAGCAGTCCCACGGACAGATACTACACCTTC. It encodes CASSPTDRYYTF.

V and J are TRBV7-9 and TRBJ2-5; TRBD2 matches 8 bases. In germline, CDR1 is SEHNR, CDR2 FQNEAQ (reference sequence). Trimming took 5 bases from V and 4 from J; bases not matched to a gene: 6. CDR3 size: 14 residues. DNA for the CDR3: TGTGCCAGCAGCCCAGGCGGGGGGACAGAGACCCAGTACTTC. This codes for CASSPGGGTETQYF.

The rearrangement links TRBV15 to TRBJ1-4; D not resolved. Germline-derived CDR1 and CDR2 are LNHNV and YYDKDF (reference sequence). This CDR3 comprises 14 residues. V gave up 2 bases and J gave up 6 bases, with 10 bases separating them. CDR3 region: CATSRYGEDEKLFF. The CDR3 DNA sequence: TGTGCCACCAGCAGATACGGGGAAGATGAAAAACTGTTTTTT.

The genes are TRBV7-9 and TRBJ2-1, with D perhaps matching TRBD2 (6 bases). The CDR3 loop spans 19 amino acids. Per the germline V gene, CDR1 is SEHNR and CDR2 is FQNEAQ (reference sequence). V was shortened by 1 base and J by 4 bases, with 23 bases between the two germline ends. CDR3 in amino acids: CASSLGRGSTADSYNEQFF. CDR3 DNA: TGTGCCAGCAGCTTAGGGCGGGGTTCCACCGCCGACAGTTACAATGAGCAGTTCTTC.

This clone was seen a few times. The rearrangement uses TRBV19 and TRBJ1-6; tentatively, D is TRBD1 (5 bases). This CDR3 region has 16 residues. CDR1 and CDR2 (germline): LNHDA, SQIVND (reference sequence). Trimming removed 3 bases from V and 10 bases from J, with 19 bases in between. The CDR3 sequence is CASSMSGGRGGSPLHF. DNA of the CDR3: TGTGCCAGTAGTATGTCCGGGGGTAGAGGAGGATCACCCCTCCACTTT.

The gene calls are TRBV13 and TRBJ1-3; D not certain. Trimming cost V 5 bases and J 9 bases, with 14 bases left between them. Germline CDR1 reads PRHDT; CDR2 reads FYEKMQ (reference sequence). There are 13 residues in the CDR3. The CDR3 region has the DNA TGTGCCAGCAGCGAGACACCCCGCGTCACCATATATTTT. This gives the protein CASSETPRVTIYF.

This chain connects TRBV3-1 (or the pseudogene TRBV3-2) to TRBJ2-2; D might be TRBD1 (6 bases). Germline-derived CDR1 and CDR2 are LGHDT and YNNKEL (reference sequence). This CDR3 comprises 20 residues. The V end lost 2 bases, the J end lost 6 bases, and 28 bases lay between the germline ends. The CDR3 coding sequence is TGTGCCAGCAGCCAACGGATTTCAATAGTGCGGGCAGGGGACGCCGGGGAGCTGTTTTTT. Protein sequence: CASSQRISIVRAGDAGELFF.

The chain uses TRBV3-1 (or the pseudogene TRBV3-2) and TRBJ1-4; the match to TRBD1 covers 10 bases. Germline V gives CDR1 LGHDT, CDR2 YNNKEL (reference sequence). This CDR3 comprises 15 residues. V trimming: 4 bases; J trimming: 7 bases; junction bases outside the gene matches: 6. CDR3 residues: CASSLSTGGFEKLFF. The CDR3 DNA sequence: TGTGCCAGCAGCCTCTCGACAGGGGGCTTTGAAAAACTGTTTTTT.

This clone is a singleton in its sample. J is TRBJ1-2 and V is TRBV30, with D possibly TRBD1 on 5 matching bases. The germline CDR1 and CDR2 sequences are GTSNPN and SVGIG (reference sequence). The CDR3 length is 11 residues. V lost 2 bases, J lost 7 bases, and 8 bases lay in between. The CDR3 protein is CAWSRGSGYTF. DNA for the CDR3: TGTGCCTGGAGTAGGGGCAGTGGCTACACCTTC.